This paragraph covers one T cell receptor (beta chain) sequence. The sample originates from a study of cytomegalovirus exposure and HLA in healthy donors. About the study: Early released data comprised 80 million to 100 million unique TCRs from HLA-typed donors.

PCR involved 60 Vbeta and 13 Jbeta primers. Profiled with immunoSEQ multiplex PCR; TCRdb holds only in-frame clones, not every one. The table includes 150,000 or so clones, approximately 69% detected once. The germline V gene has CDR1 SGHNT and CDR2 YYREEE (reference sequence). J lost 3 bases, V lost 6 bases, and 8 bases had no gene match. This CDR3 spans 15 amino acids. The clonotype originates from a young man in good health and CMV-seronegative. Sequenced: PBMCs. The genes are TRBV5-4 and TRBJ2-1, with 8 bases fitting TRBD2. For the CDR3, the DNA is TGTGCCAGCAACCAACCGGGGGGGGGCTACAATGAGCAGTTCTTC. Amino acid sequence: CASNQPGGGYNEQFF. The whole variable domain, filled in from reference TRBV5-4 and TRBJ2-1, reads ETGVTQSPTHLIKTRGQQVTLRCSSQSGHNTVSWYQQALGQGPQFIFQYYREEENGRGNFPPRFSGLQFPNYSSELNVNALELDDSALYLCASNQPGGGYNEQFFGPGTRLTVL.